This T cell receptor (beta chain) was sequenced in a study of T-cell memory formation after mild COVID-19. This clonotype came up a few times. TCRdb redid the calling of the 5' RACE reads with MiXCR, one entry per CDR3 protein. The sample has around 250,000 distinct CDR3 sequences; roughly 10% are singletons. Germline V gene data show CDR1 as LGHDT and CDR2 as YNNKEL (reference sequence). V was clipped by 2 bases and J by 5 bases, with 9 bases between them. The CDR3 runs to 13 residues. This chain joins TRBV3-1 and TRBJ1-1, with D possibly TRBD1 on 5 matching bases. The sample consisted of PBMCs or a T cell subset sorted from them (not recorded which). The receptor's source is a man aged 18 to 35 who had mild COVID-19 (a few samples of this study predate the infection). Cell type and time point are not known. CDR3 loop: CASSQPGRTEAFF. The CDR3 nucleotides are TGTGCCAGCAGCCAACCAGGGCGAACTGAAGCTTTCTTT.